The rows below give T cell receptor beta chains drawn from one sample of a study of radiation and T cells in renal cell carcinoma. The table came from immunoSEQ multiplex PCR; TCRdb's copy has only in-frame clones and leaves some out. The sample has around 100,000 clones, roughly 82% seen once. The source material was blood, sampled from a patient whose treatment included radiotherapy and nephrectomy. The receptor source for this set is a man between 60 and 75 years old with renal cell carcinoma. Each CDR3 is given with its conserved first and last residue. D genes are given only for firm matches. Not every row has a clone size; where given, it reads once, few, many or a size class.

CDR3 DNA: TGTGCCAGTAGTAACCTCGTGGGACAGGGGCCCAATCAGCCCCAGCATTTT
CDR3 protein: CASSNLVGQGPNQPQHF
D gene: TRBD1
J gene: TRBJ1-5
clone size: .
V gene: TRBV19

CDR3 DNA: TGTGCCATCAGTCTTACCGGGACAGGGAACACCGGGGAGCTGTTTTTT
CDR3 protein: CAISLTGTGNTGELFF
D gene: TRBD1
J gene: TRBJ2-2
clone size: .
V gene: TRBV10-3

CDR3 DNA: TGTGCCAGCAGCGTAGAAGGACACACTGAAGCTTTCTTT
CDR3 protein: CASSVEGHTEAFF
D gene: .
J gene: TRBJ1-1
clone size: .
V gene: TRBV9

CDR3 DNA: TGTGCCAGCAGCTTATCAGGGGAAGAGACCCAGTACTTC
CDR3 protein: CASSLSGEETQYF
D gene: .
J gene: TRBJ2-5
clone size: .
V gene: TRBV7-6

CDR3 DNA: TGTGCCAGTAGTACCCGACTAGCGGGAGGGTCAAGGGATACGCAGTATTTT
CDR3 protein: CASSTRLAGGSRDTQYF
D gene: TRBD2
J gene: TRBJ2-3
clone size: .
V gene: TRBV19

CDR3 DNA: TGCGCCAGCAGGACCGGGACAGGGGGCGGCTCAACTAATGAAAAACTGTTTTTT
CDR3 protein: CASRTGTGGGSTNEKLFF
D gene: TRBD1
J gene: TRBJ1-4
clone size: once
V gene: TRBV5-1

CDR3 DNA: TGCAGCGTTGAGGTGGGGTCACAAAACATTCAGTACTTC
CDR3 protein: CSVEVGSQNIQYF
D gene: .
J gene: TRBJ2-4
clone size: .
V gene: TRBV29-1

CDR3 DNA: TGTGCCAGTAGCACGCCGGGACTGAGCTACGAGCAGTACTTC
CDR3 protein: CASSTPGLSYEQYF
D gene: .
J gene: TRBJ2-7
clone size: .
V gene: TRBV19

CDR3 DNA: TGTGCCAGCAGGGGGACAGGGGGTCTGGTAGGGAAAGCTTTCTTT
CDR3 protein: CASRGTGGLVGKAFF
D gene: TRBD1
J gene: TRBJ1-1
clone size: .
V gene: TRBV27

CDR3 DNA: TGTGCCAGCAGCTTAGGGGGAACCTACAATGAGCAGTTCTTC
CDR3 protein: CASSLGGTYNEQFF
D gene: .
J gene: TRBJ2-1
clone size: .
V gene: TRBV11-2

CDR3 DNA: TGCGCCAGCAGCCAAGAAAGTGGAGGATATCTCTACGAGCAGTACTTC
CDR3 protein: CASSQESGGYLYEQYF
D gene: .
J gene: TRBJ2-7
clone size: .
V gene: TRBV4-1

CDR3 DNA: TGTGCCATCAGTGAGGACCCCGGAGGGACAGATACGCAGTATTTT
CDR3 protein: CAISEDPGGTDTQYF
D gene: .
J gene: TRBJ2-3
clone size: .
V gene: TRBV10-3

CDR3 DNA: TGTGCCAGCAGTTATTTGCGGGGAACACCAGATACGCAGTATTTT
CDR3 protein: CASSYLRGTPDTQYF
D gene: .
J gene: TRBJ2-3
clone size: .
V gene: TRBV6-6

CDR3 DNA: TGTGCCAGTAGTACTACAGGGGGCGAGGCAGATACGCAGTATTTT
CDR3 protein: CASSTTGGEADTQYF
D gene: TRBD1
J gene: TRBJ2-3
clone size: .
V gene: TRBV19

CDR3 DNA: TGTGCCTGGGACGGGACAGTGTCGGAAGCTTTCTTT
CDR3 protein: CAWDGTVSEAFF
D gene: TRBD1
J gene: TRBJ1-1
clone size: .
V gene: TRBV30

CDR3 DNA: TGTGCCAGCAGGCCTGGGGGTAGCAATCAGCCCCAGCATTTT
CDR3 protein: CASRPGGSNQPQHF
D gene: .
J gene: TRBJ1-5
clone size: .
V gene: TRBV6-5

CDR3 DNA: TGTGCCAGCAGCTTGGCGGGGGGCACCGGGGAGCTGTTTTTT
CDR3 protein: CASSLAGGTGELFF
D gene: TRBD2
J gene: TRBJ2-2
clone size: .
V gene: TRBV5-4

CDR3 DNA: TGTGCCAGCACCAAAACAGGGGGCGCAAGGAACACTGAAGCTTTCTTT
CDR3 protein: CASTKTGGARNTEAFF
D gene: TRBD1
J gene: TRBJ1-1
clone size: .
V gene: TRBV27

CDR3 DNA: TGCAGCGTTGAGGGGCCCACAGGGGGCGGGGTAGGGGAGCTGTTTTTT
CDR3 protein: CSVEGPTGGGVGELFF
D gene: TRBD1
J gene: TRBJ2-2
clone size: .
V gene: TRBV29-1

CDR3 DNA: TGCGCCAGCAGTGAGCCTCGGACAGGGGGGTTGACTGGCTACACCTTC
CDR3 protein: CASSEPRTGGLTGYTF
D gene: TRBD1
J gene: TRBJ1-2
clone size: .
V gene: TRBV10-2

CDR3 DNA: TGTGCCAGCAGTTACTATGCAGGGACCTACGAGCAGTACTTC
CDR3 protein: CASSYYAGTYEQYF
D gene: .
J gene: TRBJ2-7
clone size: .
V gene: TRBV6-5

CDR3 DNA: TGTGCCTGGAGTGCGGGGGGATTGTCCTACGAGCAGTACTTC
CDR3 protein: CAWSAGGLSYEQYF
D gene: TRBD2
J gene: TRBJ2-7
clone size: .
V gene: TRBV30

CDR3 DNA: TGTGCCAGCAGTTTATCTTGGGGAGGAAATGAGCAGTTCTTC
CDR3 protein: CASSLSWGGNEQFF
D gene: .
J gene: TRBJ2-1
clone size: .
V gene: TRBV28

CDR3 DNA: TGTGCCAGCAGCGTAGGAGCGGGGGCCTACGAGCAGTACTTC
CDR3 protein: CASSVGAGAYEQYF
D gene: TRBD2
J gene: TRBJ2-7
clone size: .
V gene: TRBV9

CDR3 DNA: TGCGCCAGCAGTCAGGGGAACTACGAGCAGTACTTC
CDR3 protein: CASSQGNYEQYF
D gene: .
J gene: TRBJ2-7
clone size: .
V gene: TRBV10-1

CDR3 DNA: TGTGCCAGCAGCCCACTTGGGTTCGGGGACACCCGCTCCTACGAGCAGTACTTC
CDR3 protein: CASSPLGFGDTRSYEQYF
D gene: .
J gene: TRBJ2-7
clone size: .
V gene: TRBV14

CDR3 DNA: TGTGCCAGCAGCCTCCGACAGGAGAACACCGGGGAGCTGTTTTTT
CDR3 protein: CASSLRQENTGELFF
D gene: .
J gene: TRBJ2-2
clone size: .
V gene: TRBV9

CDR3 DNA: TGTGCCATCAGTGCCGGGGGCGAGCAGTACTTC
CDR3 protein: CAISAGGEQYF
D gene: .
J gene: TRBJ2-7
clone size: .
V gene: TRBV10-3

CDR3 DNA: TGTGCCAGCAGCACCGGACTAGCGGGCGGGGGCCCTCACGGGGAGCTGTTTTTT
CDR3 protein: CASSTGLAGGGPHGELFF
D gene: TRBD2
J gene: TRBJ2-2
clone size: .
V gene: TRBV11-2

CDR3 DNA: TGTGCCAGCAGCTCCTTCACAGGGCTAACGGAGACCCAGTACTTC
CDR3 protein: CASSSFTGLTETQYF
D gene: .
J gene: TRBJ2-5
clone size: .
V gene: TRBV7-9

CDR3 DNA: TGCGCCAGCAGCTTGACCGGGACTAGCGGGAGCTACGAGCAGTACTTC
CDR3 protein: CASSLTGTSGSYEQYF
D gene: TRBD2
J gene: TRBJ2-7
clone size: .
V gene: TRBV5-1

CDR3 DNA: TGTGCCAGCAGCTTGGGGGACGGATTTGGAAGGTACGAGCAGTACTTC
CDR3 protein: CASSLGDGFGRYEQYF
D gene: .
J gene: TRBJ2-7
clone size: .
V gene: TRBV5-4

CDR3 DNA: TGTGCCAGCCTGGGAATTGGTCTCGGGGTGAACACTGAAGCTTTCTTT
CDR3 protein: CASLGIGLGVNTEAFF
D gene: .
J gene: TRBJ1-1
clone size: .
V gene: TRBV28

CDR3 DNA: TGTGCCAGCAGGGAGGGGACTAGCGGATACTACGAGCAGTACTTC
CDR3 protein: CASREGTSGYYEQYF
D gene: TRBD2
J gene: TRBJ2-7
clone size: once
V gene: TRBV6-1

CDR3 DNA: TGCAGCGTTTGCCGTTCTGGAAGCACAGATACGCAGTATTTT
CDR3 protein: CSVCRSGSTDTQYF
D gene: .
J gene: TRBJ2-3
clone size: .
V gene: TRBV29-1

CDR3 DNA: TGTGCCATCAGTGTATGGGGGCCGCGGACAGATACGCAGTATTTT
CDR3 protein: CAISVWGPRTDTQYF
D gene: .
J gene: TRBJ2-3
clone size: .
V gene: TRBV10-3

CDR3 DNA: TGCGCCAGCAGCCCCGAGCCGGGGGCAGAATCCGTCGGGGAGCTGTTTTTT
CDR3 protein: CASSPEPGAESVGELFF
D gene: .
J gene: TRBJ2-2
clone size: .
V gene: TRBV5-1

CDR3 DNA: TGTGCCAGCAGTTTGGGGCAGTTAAGTAACTATGGCTACACCTTC
CDR3 protein: CASSLGQLSNYGYTF
D gene: .
J gene: TRBJ1-2
clone size: .
V gene: TRBV28

CDR3 DNA: TGCGCCAGCTCCGACGACAGCGAAGAGCAGTACTTC
CDR3 protein: CASSDDSEEQYF
D gene: .
J gene: TRBJ2-5
clone size: .
V gene: TRBV10-1

CDR3 DNA: TGTGCCAGCCTGGGGGCTTGGAGCAATAACTATGGCTACACCTTC
CDR3 protein: CASLGAWSNNYGYTF
D gene: .
J gene: TRBJ1-2
clone size: .
V gene: TRBV6-5

CDR3 DNA: TGTGCCAGCAGTTTTACTCAGGGGTCCATCCACGAGCAGTACTTC
CDR3 protein: CASSFTQGSIHEQYF
D gene: .
J gene: TRBJ2-7
clone size: .
V gene: TRBV27

CDR3 DNA: TGTGCCAGCAGCCCGACAGGGGGCTTCTCTGGGGCCAACGTCCTGACTTTC
CDR3 protein: CASSPTGGFSGANVLTF
D gene: TRBD1
J gene: TRBJ2-6
clone size: .
V gene: TRBV5-6

CDR3 DNA: TGTGCCAGCAGCGCAGTCCCGGGACAGGCTTACCAGCCCCAGCATTTT
CDR3 protein: CASSAVPGQAYQPQHF
D gene: TRBD1
J gene: TRBJ1-5
clone size: .
V gene: TRBV28

CDR3 DNA: TGTGCCAGCGGCAGAACTAGCGGGGGCCGCACCGGGGAGCTGTTTTTT
CDR3 protein: CASGRTSGGRTGELFF
D gene: TRBD2
J gene: TRBJ2-2
clone size: .
V gene: TRBV9

CDR3 DNA: TGTGCCAGCAGCCCCGGGACAGTTGGGGGTGAAGCTTTCTTT
CDR3 protein: CASSPGTVGGEAFF
D gene: TRBD1
J gene: TRBJ1-1
clone size: .
V gene: TRBV7-9

CDR3 DNA: TGTGCCAGTAGTTCACAAATCCGGGTCGAGCAGTTCTTC
CDR3 protein: CASSSQIRVEQFF
D gene: .
J gene: TRBJ2-1
clone size: .
V gene: TRBV19

CDR3 DNA: TGTGCCTGGAGTGCCCGATACGAGCAGTACTTC
CDR3 protein: CAWSARYEQYF
D gene: .
J gene: TRBJ2-7
clone size: .
V gene: TRBV30

CDR3 DNA: TGTGCCAGCAGCAAGACCTGGGACAGGGGAAAAACCGGGGAGCTGTTTTTT
CDR3 protein: CASSKTWDRGKTGELFF
D gene: .
J gene: TRBJ2-2
clone size: .
V gene: TRBV21-1

CDR3 DNA: TGTGCCAGCAGTTACCTATGGGAGCAGTACTTC
CDR3 protein: CASSYLWEQYF
D gene: .
J gene: TRBJ2-7
clone size: .
V gene: TRBV6-6

CDR3 DNA: TGCGCCAGCAGCTTGGCCGTGTCAGGGTTGAATGAGCAGTTCTTC
CDR3 protein: CASSLAVSGLNEQFF
D gene: .
J gene: TRBJ2-1
clone size: .
V gene: TRBV5-1

CDR3 DNA: TGTGCCAGCAGCTTTAGCGGGAGGGCATTTACGGGGGATGAGCAGTTCTTC
CDR3 protein: CASSFSGRAFTGDEQFF
D gene: TRBD2
J gene: TRBJ2-1
clone size: .
V gene: TRBV11-2

CDR3 DNA: TGCGCCAGCAGCGTAACGTTGGGTCGCACAGATACGCAGTATTTT
CDR3 protein: CASSVTLGRTDTQYF
D gene: .
J gene: TRBJ2-3
clone size: .
V gene: TRBV4-3